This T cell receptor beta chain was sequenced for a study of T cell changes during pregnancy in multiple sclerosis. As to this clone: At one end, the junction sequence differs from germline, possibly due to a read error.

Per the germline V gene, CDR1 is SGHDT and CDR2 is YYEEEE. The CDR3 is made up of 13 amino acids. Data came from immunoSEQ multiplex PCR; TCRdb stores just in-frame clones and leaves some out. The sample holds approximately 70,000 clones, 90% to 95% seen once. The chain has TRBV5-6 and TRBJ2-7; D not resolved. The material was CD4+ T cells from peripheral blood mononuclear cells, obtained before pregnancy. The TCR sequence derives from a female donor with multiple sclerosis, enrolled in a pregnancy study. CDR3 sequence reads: CASRLDVSYEQYF. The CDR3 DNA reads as TGTGCCAGCAGATTGGACGTTAGCTACGAGCAGTACTTC.